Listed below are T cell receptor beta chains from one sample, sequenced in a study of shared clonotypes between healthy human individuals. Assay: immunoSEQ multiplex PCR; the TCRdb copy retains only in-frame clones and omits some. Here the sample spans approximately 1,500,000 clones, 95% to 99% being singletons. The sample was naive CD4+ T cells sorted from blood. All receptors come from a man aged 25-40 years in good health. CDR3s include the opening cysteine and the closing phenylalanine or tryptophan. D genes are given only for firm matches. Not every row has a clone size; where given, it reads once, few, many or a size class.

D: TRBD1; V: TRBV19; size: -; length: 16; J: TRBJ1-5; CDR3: CASSTNRDRGNQPQHF; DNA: TGTGCCAGTAGTACGAACCGGGACAGGGGGAATCAGCCCCAGCATTTT
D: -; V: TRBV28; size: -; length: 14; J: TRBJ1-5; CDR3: CASIEGSIQGPQHF; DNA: TGTGCCAGCATCGAAGGGAGCATACAGGGGCCCCAGCATTTT
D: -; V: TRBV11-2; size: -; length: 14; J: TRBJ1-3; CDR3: CASSLGMTGNTIYF; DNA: TGTGCCAGCAGCTTAGGGATGACTGGAAACACCATATATTTT
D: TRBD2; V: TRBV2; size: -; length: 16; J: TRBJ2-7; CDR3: CASSDSGGRSSYEQYF; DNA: TGTGCCAGCAGTGACTCGGGAGGGAGGAGCTCCTACGAGCAGTACTTC
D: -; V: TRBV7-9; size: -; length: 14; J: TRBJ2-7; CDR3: CASRGLPTYYEQYF; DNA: TGTGCCAGCCGCGGACTACCAACTTACTACGAGCAGTACTTC
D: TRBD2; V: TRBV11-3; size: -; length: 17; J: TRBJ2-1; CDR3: CASSLLRGRGRYGEQFF; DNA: TGTGCCAGCAGCTTACTTCGGGGGCGCGGGAGGTACGGTGAGCAGTTCTTC
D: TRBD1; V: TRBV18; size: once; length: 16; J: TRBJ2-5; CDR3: CASSPLFGQAEETQYF; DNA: TGTGCCAGCTCACCACTCTTCGGACAGGCAGAAGAGACCCAGTACTTC
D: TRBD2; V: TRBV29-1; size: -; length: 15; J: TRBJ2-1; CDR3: CSVEGLAANYNEQFF; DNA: TGCAGCGTTGAAGGACTAGCGGCAAACTACAATGAGCAGTTCTTC
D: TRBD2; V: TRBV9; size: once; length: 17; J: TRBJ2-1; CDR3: CASSVATLAGEVNEQFF; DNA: TGTGCCAGCAGCGTAGCGACCCTAGCGGGAGAGGTCAATGAGCAGTTCTTC
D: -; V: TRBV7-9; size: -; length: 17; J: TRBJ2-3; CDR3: CASSFLIHSPSTDTQYF; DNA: TGTGCCAGCAGCTTCCTGATCCACAGCCCTAGCACAGATACGCAGTATTTT
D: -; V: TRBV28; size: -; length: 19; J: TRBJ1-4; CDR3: CASSFAEQGKGYGGLSVFF; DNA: TGTGCCAGCAGTTTTGCGGAGCAGGGAAAGGGCTACGGTGGGTTATCAGTGTTTTTT
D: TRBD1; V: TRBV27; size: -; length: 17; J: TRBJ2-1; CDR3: CASSLQRTGATYNEQFF; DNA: TGTGCCAGCAGTCTCCAACGGACAGGCGCTACCTACAATGAGCAGTTCTTC
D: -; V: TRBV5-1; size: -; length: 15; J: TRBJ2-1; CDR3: CASTHGRGAHNEQFF; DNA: TGCGCCAGCACCCACGGCAGAGGGGCCCACAATGAGCAGTTCTTC
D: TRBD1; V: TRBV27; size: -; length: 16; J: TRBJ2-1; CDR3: CASSYEQNRGWNEQFF; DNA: TGTGCCAGCAGCTACGAACAAAACAGGGGTTGGAATGAGCAGTTCTTC
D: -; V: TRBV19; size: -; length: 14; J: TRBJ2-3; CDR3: CASSIRDISDTQYF; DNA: TGTGCCAGTAGTATCCGGGACATATCAGATACGCAGTATTTT
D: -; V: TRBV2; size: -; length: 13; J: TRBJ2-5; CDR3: CASRGQVQETQYF; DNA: TGTGCCAGCAGGGGGCAGGTACAAGAGACCCAGTACTTC
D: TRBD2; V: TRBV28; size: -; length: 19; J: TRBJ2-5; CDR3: CASSPIGQGGRGSQETQYF; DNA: TGTGCCAGCAGCCCCATCGGGCAGGGAGGGAGAGGCTCCCAAGAGACCCAGTACTTC
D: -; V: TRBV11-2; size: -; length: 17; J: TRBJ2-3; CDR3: CASSLVGLKISTDTQYF; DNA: TGTGCCAGCAGCTTAGTGGGACTCAAAATTAGCACAGATACGCAGTATTTT
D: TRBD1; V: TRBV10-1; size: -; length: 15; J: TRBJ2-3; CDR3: CASSALGQGTDTQYF; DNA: TGCGCCAGCAGTGCCCTGGGACAGGGAACAGATACGCAGTATTTT
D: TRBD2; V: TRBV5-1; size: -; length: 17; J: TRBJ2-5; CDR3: CASSSGRTSGREETQYF; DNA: TGCGCCAGCAGCTCGGGAAGGACTAGCGGGAGAGAAGAGACCCAGTACTTC
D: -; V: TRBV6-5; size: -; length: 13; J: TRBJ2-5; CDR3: CASSYSEYDTQYF; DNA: TGTGCCAGCAGTTACTCAGAGTACGACACCCAGTACTTC